Listed below are T cell receptor beta chains from one sample, sequenced in a study of blood T cell repertoires in COVID-19. Here immunoSEQ multiplex PCR was the method, and the copy in TCRdb shows in-frame clones only, minus some. Here the sample spans around 160,000 clones, 84% being singletons. Input material: PBMCs or T cells enriched from blood (not recorded which). Every receptor here comes from a woman aged 45-60 years who had been exposed to COVID-19. CDR3s include the opening cysteine and the closing phenylalanine or tryptophan. D genes are given only for firm matches. Expanded clones get a size class; other rows say once, few or many, or leave the size out.

D gene	J gene	clone size	V gene	CDR3 protein
TRBD2	TRBJ2-1	-	TRBV19	CASTPAPFSGALLSGQFF
TRBD1	TRBJ2-7	-	TRBV19	CASSIETGGYEQYF
-	TRBJ2-2	-	TRBV3-1/TRBV3-2	CASSQNRGLVGELFF
-	TRBJ1-5	-	TRBV7-8	CASSLVTDNQPQHF
TRBD2	TRBJ2-1	-	TRBV5-4	CASSSRTSGHTNEQFF
-	TRBJ1-1	many	TRBV6-5	CASSSIGGGSDTEAFF
TRBD2	TRBJ2-3	-	TRBV6-6	CASSQMGLAGAWGTDTQYF
-	TRBJ1-6	-	TRBV6-6	CASTGEGINSPLHF
-	TRBJ2-3	once	TRBV5-1	CASSLGAGRQDTQYF
-	TRBJ1-1	few	TRBV4-3	CASSRRAGSNTEAFF
TRBD1	TRBJ2-7	-	TRBV2	CASSVSPGQGGEQYF
-	TRBJ1-2	-	TRBV6-6	CASSSSLRGPGYGYTF
-	TRBJ1-6	-	TRBV9	CASGGTVPNSPLHF
-	TRBJ1-1	once	TRBV6-5	CASSYRHFGTWTEAFF
TRBD1	TRBJ2-2	-	TRBV15	CATSTTGLKAGELFF
TRBD2	TRBJ2-7	-	TRBV27	CASSVAGGPNYEQYF
TRBD2	TRBJ2-1	-	TRBV2	CASSDGLAGTNEQFF
TRBD1	TRBJ1-2	-	TRBV25-1	CASSVTSGTGINYGYTF
-	TRBJ1-1	-	TRBV12-5	CASGLVNTATEAFF
-	TRBJ2-7	-	TRBV9	CASSVAPSGAYEQYF
-	TRBJ2-3	-	TRBV18	CASSPKGVTDTQYF
-	TRBJ1-2	-	TRBV27	CASSLAGRDGYTF
-	TRBJ1-2	-	TRBV19	CATRASYGYTF
TRBD2	TRBJ2-1	-	TRBV24-1	CATSRSSGDNEQFF
-	TRBJ2-1	-	TRBV6-2/TRBV6-3	CASSYSSAYNEQFF
-	TRBJ2-7	-	TRBV9	CASSLGTSSYEQYF
-	TRBJ1-5	-	TRBV19	CASSIAARGSNQPQHF
-	TRBJ1-5	once	TRBV10-3	CAISGTGNQPQHF
TRBD1	TRBJ1-1	once	TRBV10-3	CAISLGQGGGAFF
TRBD1	TRBJ2-2	few	TRBV19	CASKKQGAPGELFF
TRBD1	TRBJ1-4	-	TRBV13	CASSTGQGGTNEKLFF
-	TRBJ1-5	-	TRBV24-1	CATSGLGKIGSNQPQHF
TRBD1	TRBJ2-5	-	TRBV29-1	CSVEGTGGAETQYF
-	TRBJ2-7	few	TRBV3-1/TRBV3-2	CASSQVAEIAPEQYF
-	TRBJ1-2	-	TRBV12-3/TRBV12-4	CASSLDSLGGYTF
-	TRBJ2-3	-	TRBV2	CASRSAAPTDTQYF
-	TRBJ2-3	-	TRBV7-7	CASSLDGSGPDTQYF
TRBD2	TRBJ2-7	-	TRBV5-1	CASSSASGPYEQYF
TRBD1	TRBJ1-5	once	TRBV13	CASSLAHRGLPNSNQPQHF
TRBD1	TRBJ2-3	-	TRBV10-3	CAISGRDSSTDTQYF
-	TRBJ2-2	few	TRBV5-6	CASSPGWGTNTGELFF
-	TRBJ1-1	-	TRBV5-6	CASSLSKNRAFF